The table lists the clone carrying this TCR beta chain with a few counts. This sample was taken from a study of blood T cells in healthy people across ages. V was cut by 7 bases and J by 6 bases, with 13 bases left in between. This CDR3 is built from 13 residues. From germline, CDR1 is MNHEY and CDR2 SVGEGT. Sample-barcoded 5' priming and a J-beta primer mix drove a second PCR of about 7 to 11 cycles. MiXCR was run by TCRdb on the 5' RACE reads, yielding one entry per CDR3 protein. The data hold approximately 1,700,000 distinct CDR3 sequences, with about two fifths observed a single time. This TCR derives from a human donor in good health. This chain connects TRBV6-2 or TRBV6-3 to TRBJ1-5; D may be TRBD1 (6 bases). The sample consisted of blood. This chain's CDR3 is CASTHRVAQPQHF. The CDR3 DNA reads TGTGCCAGCACCCACAGGGTGGCTCAGCCCCAGCATTTT.